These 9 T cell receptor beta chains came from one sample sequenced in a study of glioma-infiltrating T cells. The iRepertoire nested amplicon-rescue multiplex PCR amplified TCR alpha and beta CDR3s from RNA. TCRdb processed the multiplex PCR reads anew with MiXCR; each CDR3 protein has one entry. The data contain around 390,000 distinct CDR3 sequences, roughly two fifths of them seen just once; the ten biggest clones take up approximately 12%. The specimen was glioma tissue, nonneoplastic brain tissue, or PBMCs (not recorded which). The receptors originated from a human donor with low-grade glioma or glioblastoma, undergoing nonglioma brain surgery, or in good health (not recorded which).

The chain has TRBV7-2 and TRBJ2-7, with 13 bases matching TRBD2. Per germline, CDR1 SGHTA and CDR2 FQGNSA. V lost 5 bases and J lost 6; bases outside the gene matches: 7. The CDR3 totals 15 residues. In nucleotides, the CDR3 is TGTGCCAGCAGCCCGCGGACTAGCGGGGGTAGCGAGCAGTACTTC. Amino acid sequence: CASSPRTSGGSEQYF.

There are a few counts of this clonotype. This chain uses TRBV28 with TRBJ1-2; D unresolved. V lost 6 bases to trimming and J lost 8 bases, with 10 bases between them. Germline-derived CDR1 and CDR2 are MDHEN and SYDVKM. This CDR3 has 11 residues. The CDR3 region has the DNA TGTGCCAGCAGCTTAATGGAGGGCTACACCTTC. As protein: CASSLMEGYTF.

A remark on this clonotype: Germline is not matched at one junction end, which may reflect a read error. Here the CDR3 reads CASAPSATNYGYTF. The CDR3 region has the DNA TGTGCCAGCGCACCCTCTGCGACTAACTATGGCTACACCTTC. J is TRBJ1-2 and V is TRBV18; D unclear. The CDR3 loop spans 14 amino acids. Germline lookup yields CDR1 KGHSH and CDR2 LQKENI. The full variable domain, with the rest looked up from reference TRBV18 and TRBJ1-2, is NAGVMQNPRHLVRRRGQEARLRCSPMKGHSHVYWYRQLPEEGLKFMVYLQKENIIDESGMPKERFSAEFPKEGPSILRIQQVVRGDSAAYFCASAPSATNYGYTFGSGTRLTVV.

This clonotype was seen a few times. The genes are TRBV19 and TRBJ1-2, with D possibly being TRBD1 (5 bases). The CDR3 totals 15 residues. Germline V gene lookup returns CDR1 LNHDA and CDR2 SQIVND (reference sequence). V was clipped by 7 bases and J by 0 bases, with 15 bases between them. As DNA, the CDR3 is TGTGCCAGTATCTCATCCGACAGCGCTAACTATGGCTACACCTTC. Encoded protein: CASISSDSANYGYTF.

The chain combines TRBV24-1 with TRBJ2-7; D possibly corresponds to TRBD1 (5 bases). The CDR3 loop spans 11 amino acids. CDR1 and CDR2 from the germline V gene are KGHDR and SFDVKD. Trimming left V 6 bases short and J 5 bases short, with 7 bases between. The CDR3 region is CATSQGDEQYF. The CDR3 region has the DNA TGTGCCACCAGTCAAGGGGACGAGCAGTACTTC.

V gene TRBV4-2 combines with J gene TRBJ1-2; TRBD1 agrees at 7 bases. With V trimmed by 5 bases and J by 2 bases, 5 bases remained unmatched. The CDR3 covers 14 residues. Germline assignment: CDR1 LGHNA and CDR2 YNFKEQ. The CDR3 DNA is TGTGCCAGCAGCGCACCGGGACAGAACTATGGCTACACCTTC. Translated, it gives CASSAPGQNYGYTF.

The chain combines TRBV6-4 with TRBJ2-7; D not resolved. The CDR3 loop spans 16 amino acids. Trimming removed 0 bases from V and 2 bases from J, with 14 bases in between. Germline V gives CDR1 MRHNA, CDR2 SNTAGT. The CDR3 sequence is CASSDSGSLAPYEQYF. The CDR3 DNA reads TGTGCCAGCAGTGACTCAGGCAGCCTTGCCCCCTACGAGCAGTACTTC.

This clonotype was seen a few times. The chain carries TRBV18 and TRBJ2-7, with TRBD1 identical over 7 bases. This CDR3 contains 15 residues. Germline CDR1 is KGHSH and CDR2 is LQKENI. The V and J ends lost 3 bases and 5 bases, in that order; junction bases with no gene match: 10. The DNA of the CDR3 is TGTGCCAGCTCACCTCTCCGAGACAGGGCCCACGAGCAGTACTTC. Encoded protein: CASSPLRDRAHEQYF.

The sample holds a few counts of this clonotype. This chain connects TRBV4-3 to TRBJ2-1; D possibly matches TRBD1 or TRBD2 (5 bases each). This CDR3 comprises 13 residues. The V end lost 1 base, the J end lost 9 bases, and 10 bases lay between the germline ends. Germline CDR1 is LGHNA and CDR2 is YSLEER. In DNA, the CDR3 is TGCGCCAGCAGCCAAGCTGCGAGGGGTGAGCAGTTCTTC. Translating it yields CASSQAARGEQFF.